Sequencing of this TCR beta chain was carried out in a study of PD-L1 blockade in urothelial cancer. Study-level information: Men with urothelial cancer arising in the bladder made up about 90% of the roughly 30 patients. Blood analysis was done at 3 weeks (second dose) and 6 weeks after treatment began.

This clone was recorded once. Deletions cut 4 bases from V and 0 bases from J, with 11 bases between. Germline CDR1 is SGDLS and CDR2 is YYNGEE. The CDR3 loop spans 15 amino acids. Libraries were prepared by immunoSEQ multiplex PCR; TCRdb keeps only in-frame clonotypes and omits some of them. The sample has about 38,000 clones; more than 80% are singletons. This rearrangement joins TRBV9 to TRBJ2-1, with D hard to call. This material consisted of PBMCs, taken around atezolizumab (anti-PD-L1) treatment. The sequence derives from a man aged 70 or older with urothelial cancer. The DNA for the CDR3 is TGTGCCAGCAGCCCCTGGGCAGCCTCCTACAATGAGCAGTTCTTC. Its protein product is CASSPWAASYNEQFF.